Following are 19 T cell receptor beta chains from one sample sequenced in a study of cytomegalovirus exposure and HLA in healthy donors. The PCR made use of 60 Vbeta and 13 Jbeta primers. Sequencing was performed with immunoSEQ multiplex PCR; in TCRdb, only in-frame clones are kept and a portion is missing. This listing includes 45,000 to 50,000 clones. Sequencing was done on a sample of PBMCs. The receptor set was obtained from a male donor in good health and CMV-seronegative.

The chain recombines TRBV30 with TRBJ2-2; D not resolved. The CDR3 is made up of 13 amino acids. V dropped 4 bases and J dropped 4 bases, with 10 bases sitting between them. Germline V gene lookup returns CDR1 GTSNPN and CDR2 SVGIG (reference sequence). DNA of the CDR3: TGTGCCTGGACTACCGGGTTCACCGGGGAGCTGTTTTTT. Translating gives CAWTTGFTGELFF.

The chain joins TRBV29-1 to TRBJ1-4, with D hard to call. Germline CDR1 and CDR2: SQVTM and ANQGSEA. The CDR3 covers 14 residues. Trimming cost V 1 base and J 7 bases, with 13 bases left between them. The CDR3 is CSVEVSGNGEKLFF. The CDR3 nucleotides are TGCAGCGTTGAAGTAAGCGGGAACGGTGAAAAACTGTTTTTT.

V is TRBV6-5 and J is TRBJ2-3, with 11 bases that match TRBD1. Unmatched junction bases numbered 4, after V lost 6 bases and J lost 2 bases. Germline lookup yields CDR1 MNHEY and CDR2 SVGAGI. The CDR3 is made up of 15 amino acids. The CDR3 DNA is TGTGCCAGCAGCCGGACAGGGGGCATCACAGATACGCAGTATTTT. Translation: CASSRTGGITDTQYF.

CDR3 in amino acids: CASRDTGGGNEQFF. The CDR3 coding sequence is TGTGCCAGCAGGGATACGGGAGGGGGAAATGAGCAGTTCTTC. The chain joins TRBV2 to TRBJ2-1; 8 bases fit TRBD2. V lost 6 bases, J lost 7 bases, and 8 bases stayed unmatched. The CDR3 has 14 residues. Germline lookup yields CDR1 SNHLY and CDR2 FYNNEI.

This chain joins TRBV7-8 and TRBJ1-1; TRBD1 aligns across 9 bases. The CDR3 runs to 12 residues. The germline gives CDR1 SGHVS, CDR2 FQNEAQ. The ends lost 5 bases at V and 8 bases at J; junction bases unmatched: 3. In nucleotides, the CDR3 is TGTGCCAGCAGCCTGGGACAGGGAGAAGCTTTCTTT. It codes for CASSLGQGEAFF.

This chain connects TRBV5-1 to TRBJ1-1; 7 bases map to TRBD1. Germline CDR1 reads SGHRS; CDR2 reads YFSETQ. This CDR3 contains 17 residues. With 4 bases clipped from V and 0 bases from J, the junction kept 12 bases outside the gene matches. CDR3 sequence: CASSGPETGNMNTEAFF. CDR3 in DNA: TGCGCCAGCAGCGGGCCGGAGACAGGGAACATGAACACTGAAGCTTTCTTT.

The chain carries TRBV29-1 and TRBJ2-1; TRBD2 matches 11 bases. The CDR3 totals 13 residues. V trimming: 7 bases; J trimming: 3 bases; junction bases outside the gene matches: 2. From germline, CDR1 is SQVTM and CDR2 ANQGSEA. The CDR3 sequence is CSELAGDYNEQFF. The CDR3 bases are TGCAGCGAACTAGCGGGGGACTACAATGAGCAGTTCTTC.

The chain employs TRBV4-2 and TRBJ2-7; D possibly corresponds to TRBD1 (5 bases). The length of the CDR3 is 16 residues. The V gene lost 4 bases and the J gene lost 4 bases, with 20 bases spanning the gap. Germline loops: CDR1 LGHNA, CDR2 YNFKEQ. CDR3 in DNA: TGTGCCAGCAGCCCAGCCGCAGGGTCGGATGTGTACGAGCAGTACTTC. Protein: CASSPAAGSDVYEQYF.

V is TRBV13 and J is TRBJ1-2; possibly TRBD1 for D (5 bases). V was clipped by 3 bases and J by 2 bases, with 10 bases between them. Germline assignment: CDR1 PRHDT and CDR2 FYEKMQ (reference sequence). The CDR3 covers 14 residues. CDR3 coding DNA: TGTGCCAGCAGCTTGGGGGGGAACAACTATGGCTACACCTTC. This sequence encodes CASSLGGNNYGYTF.

The CDR3 coding sequence is TGTGCCAGCAGTGAAGGTCTCCCACAGGGGAACTATGGCTACACCTTC. As protein: CASSEGLPQGNYGYTF. This chain joins TRBV6-1 and TRBJ1-2; 7 nucleotides match TRBD1. CDR1 MNHNS and CDR2 SASEGT come from the germline V gene. This CDR3 comprises 16 residues. J lost 2 bases, V lost 1 base, and 7 bases had no gene match.

The chain links TRBV5-8 to TRBJ1-5; D possibly corresponds to TRBD1 (6 bases). CDR3 length equals 14 residues. The germline gives CDR1 SGHTS, CDR2 YDEGEE. V lost 0 bases and J lost 6, with 10 bases in between. CDR3 DNA sequence: TGTGCCAGCAGCTTGGGGCAGGGGAGTCAGCCCCAGCATTTT. Its protein is CASSLGQGSQPQHF.

The rearrangement links TRBV29-1 to TRBJ2-2, with TRBD1 as a possible D gene (6 bases). The CDR3 is 13 residues long. V was shortened by 5 bases and J by 4 bases, with 11 bases between the two germline ends. Germline V gene sequence: CDR1 SQVTM, CDR2 ANQGSEA. The CDR3 loop reads CSVRTVSTGELFF. Written as DNA, the CDR3 is TGCAGCGTTAGGACAGTTAGCACCGGGGAGCTGTTTTTT.

The chain recombines TRBV5-1 with TRBJ2-4, with TRBD1 identical over 9 bases. Looked up from germline, CDR1 is SGHRS and CDR2 is YFSETQ. V was clipped by 0 bases and J by 7 bases; unmatched bases: 8. CDR3 length: 16 residues. This chain's CDR3 is CASSLDWTGDSNIQYF. The CDR3 DNA reads TGCGCCAGCAGCTTGGACTGGACAGGGGATAGTAACATTCAGTACTTC.

Details on this clone: Other DNA sequences within the sample encode an identical CDR3. This chain joins TRBV9 and TRBJ1-1; D remains unclear. The length of the CDR3 is 13 residues. With 4 bases removed from V and 2 bases from J, the gap between germline ends came to 9 bases. CDR1 is SGDLS, CDR2 YYNGEE, per germline. The CDR3 protein is CASSPPPNTEAFF. CDR3 nucleotides: TGTGCCAGCAGCCCTCCTCCCAACACTGAAGCTTTCTTT.

This sequence joins TRBV30 and TRBJ1-5; perhaps TRBD1 as D (6 bases). Germline values: CDR1 GTSNPN, CDR2 SVGIG (reference sequence). The CDR3 totals 13 residues. The V gene lost 1 base and the J gene lost 3 bases, with 7 bases spanning the gap. The CDR3 protein is CAWSGDTNQPQHF. The CDR3 nucleotides are TGTGCCTGGAGTGGGGACACCAATCAGCCCCAGCATTTT.

V gene TRBV5-1 combines with J gene TRBJ2-2; 10 nucleotides line up with TRBD2. V was pared by 4 bases and J by 4 bases, with 10 bases of the junction left unmatched. The CDR3 length is 17 residues. In germline, CDR1 is SGHRS, CDR2 YFSETQ. The chain's CDR3 is CASSVLAGAGGTGELFF. The CDR3 nucleotides read TGCGCCAGCAGCGTCCTAGCGGGGGCGGGAGGCACCGGGGAGCTGTTTTTT.

The chain joins TRBV13 to TRBJ2-2, with 9 bases that match TRBD1. Trimming removed 5 bases from V and 0 bases from J; junction bases left unmatched: 7. The CDR3 has 17 residues. CDR1 is PRHDT and CDR2 is FYEKMQ in the germline V gene (reference sequence). The CDR3 sequence is CASSLGTGSPNTGELFF. The CDR3 bases are TGTGCCAGCAGCCTCGGGACAGGGAGCCCGAACACCGGGGAGCTGTTTTTT. Supplemented by reference TRBV13 and TRBJ2-2, the full variable domain reads AAGVIQSPRHLIKEKRETATLKCYPIPRHDTVYWYQQGPGQDPQFLISFYEKMQSDKGSIPDRFSAQQFSDYHSELNMSSLELGDSALYFCASSLGTGSPNTGELFFGEGSRLTVL.

The J gene is TRBJ2-3, the V gene TRBV4-3; 8 bases align to TRBD1. Trimming removed 3 bases from V and 3 bases from J; junction bases left unmatched: 8. This CDR3 contains 16 residues. Germline V gives CDR1 LGHNA, CDR2 YSLEER. This chain's CDR3 is CASSHTGQGATDTQYF. The CDR3 nucleotides read TGCGCCAGCAGCCACACCGGGCAGGGGGCTACAGATACGCAGTATTTT.

The chain employs TRBV5-1 and TRBJ2-7, with unresolved D. The V gene lost 0 bases and the J gene lost 6 bases, with 16 bases spanning the gap. CDR3 length: 15 residues. The V gene's germline CDR1 is SGHRS and CDR2 YFSETQ. The DNA of the CDR3 is TGCGCCAGCAGCTTGGCCATAGCTACCTCGTCCGAGCAGTACTTC. It encodes CASSLAIATSSEQYF. Filled out from reference TRBV5-1 and TRBJ2-7, the complete variable domain reads KAGVTQTPRYLIKTRGQQVTLSCSPISGHRSVSWYQQTPGQGLQFLFEYFSETQRNKGNFPGRFSGRQFSNSRSEMNVSTLELGDSALYLCASSLAIATSSEQYFGPGTRLTVT.